The 28 T cell receptor beta chains below all came from one sample that was sequenced in a study of Ad26.COV2.S vaccination and SARS-CoV-2 variants. As to treatment: over 15 received Ad26.COV2.S at low or high dose, single or two shots; about five received placebo; per-sample allocation not given. Vaccine and placebo recipients were sampled on day 63 after the first injection. Using immunoSEQ multiplex PCR, the repertoire was profiled, and TCRdb retains in-frame clones only, with some absent. The table has under 600,000 clones, nearly 90% seen once. The sample in question was peripheral blood, obtained in a trial of Ad26.COV2.S vaccine versus placebo. The receptors originated from a person between 18 and 60 years old who received the Ad26.COV2.S COVID-19 vaccine or a placebo.

V is TRBV30 and J is TRBJ2-5; 12 bases line up with TRBD2. Losses at the gene ends were 4 bases for V and 5 bases for J; bases not matched to a gene: 8. The germline V gene encodes CDR1 GTSNPN and CDR2 SVGIG (reference sequence). The CDR3 spans 15 residues. This CDR3 is CAWNIWTSGTETQYF. CDR3 in DNA: TGTGCCTGGAATATTTGGACTAGCGGGACTGAGACCCAGTACTTC. The variable domain in full, completed from reference TRBV30 and TRBJ2-5, reads SQTIHQWPATLVQPVGSPLSLECTVEGTSNPNLYWYRQAAGRGLQLLFYSVGIGQISSEVPQNLSASRPQDRQFILSSKKLLLSDSGFYLCAWNIWTSGTETQYFGPGTRLLVL.

The chain couples TRBV9 to TRBJ1-1, with D hard to call. The CDR3 sequence is 13 residues long. Germline V gene sequence: CDR1 SGDLS, CDR2 YYNGEE. V lost 0 bases and J lost 4, with 7 bases in between. CDR3 nucleotide sequence: TGTGCCAGCAGCGTAGTGGCGGGCACTGAAGCTTTCTTT. Amino acids: CASSVVAGTEAFF.

The chain combines TRBV4-2 with TRBJ1-5; no clear D gene. Deletions cut 3 bases from V and 0 bases from J, with 18 bases between. The CDR3 is 18 residues long. Per germline, CDR1 LGHNA and CDR2 YNFKEQ. The CDR3 region has the DNA TGTGCCAGCAGCCATTGTGGAGCATCGGGAAATAGCAATCAGCCCCAGCATTTT. As protein: CASSHCGASGNSNQPQHF.

The rearrangement links TRBV2 to TRBJ2-7; no firm D call. Between the trimmed V and J ends, which lost 5 bases and 2 bases, there was a span of 7 bases. The CDR3 extends over 12 amino acids. Per the germline V gene, CDR1 is SNHLY and CDR2 is FYNNEI. The CDR3 is CASSYAPYEQYF. DNA of the CDR3: TGTGCCAGCAGTTACGCACCCTACGAGCAGTACTTC.

This chain joins TRBV6-5 and TRBJ2-4; D may correspond to TRBD1 or TRBD2 (5 bases each). The CDR3 covers 15 residues. Germline CDR1 MNHEY, CDR2 SVGAGI. Trimming stripped 7 bases from V and 0 bases from J, with 13 bases between. The CDR3 sequence: CASTFKGTAKNIQYF. CDR3 DNA: TGTGCCAGCACTTTTAAGGGGACAGCCAAAAACATTCAGTACTTC.

CDR3 coding DNA: TGTGCCAGCAGTTACTCGAACTACAACTATGGCTACACCTTC. Amino acid sequence: CASSYSNYNYGYTF. The chain links TRBV6-5 to TRBJ1-2; D ambiguous. The CDR3 is 14 amino acids. The germline V gene encodes CDR1 MNHEY and CDR2 SVGAGI. The V end lost 0 bases, the J end lost 2 bases, and 7 bases lay between the germline ends.

The rearrangement uses TRBV4-3 and TRBJ2-2; D might be TRBD2 (6 bases). Deletions cut 4 bases from V and 7 bases from J, with 16 bases between. CDR3 size: 15 residues. Germline loops: CDR1 LGHNA, CDR2 YSLEER. CDR3 nucleotides: TGCGCCAGCAGCCCCTCAAAGGCGGGGTTCGGGGAGCTGTTTTTT. Translated: CASSPSKAGFGELFF.

This clone was counted once. The J gene is TRBJ2-5, the V gene TRBV5-1, with 8 bases that match TRBD2. Trimming removed 3 bases from V and 2 bases from J; junction bases left unmatched: 6. Germline CDR1 is SGHRS and CDR2 is YFSETQ. This CDR3 comprises 15 residues. The CDR3 sequence is CASSSFSGEQETQYF. Here the CDR3 DNA reads TGCGCCAGCAGCTCTTTTAGCGGGGAACAAGAGACCCAGTACTTC.

The count of this clone is one. The CDR3: CASSGEWGKDSYGYTF. CDR3 DNA: TGTGCCAGCAGTGGCGAGTGGGGGAAGGACAGCTATGGCTACACCTTC. The chain joins TRBV6-1 to TRBJ1-2, with D perhaps matching TRBD1 (6 bases). Germline V CDR1 and CDR2: MNHNS, SASEGT. The V end lost 4 bases, the J end lost 4 bases, and 19 bases lay between the germline ends. The CDR3 has 16 amino acids.

CDR3 nucleotide sequence: TGTGCCAGCAGCCAGGAGGGCCCCTGGGCAGGCGGCGGCTACACCTTC. It codes for CASSQEGPWAGGGYTF. The rearrangement joins TRBV3-1 (or the pseudogene TRBV3-2) to TRBJ1-2; D not resolved. The CDR3 is 16 residues long. V was clipped by 3 bases and J by 8 bases, with 22 bases between them. Germline lookup yields CDR1 LGHDT and CDR2 YNNKEL (reference sequence).

This clone has only one observation. This sequence joins TRBV2 and TRBJ1-5; 10 nucleotides line up with TRBD1. Losses at the gene ends were 4 bases for V and 6 bases for J; bases not matched to a gene: 9. The CDR3 runs to 16 residues. Germline CDR1 SNHLY, CDR2 FYNNEI. CDR3 protein: CASSAWDRGSGQPQHF. The CDR3 region has the DNA TGTGCCAGCAGTGCCTGGGACAGGGGTTCAGGTCAGCCCCAGCATTTT.

The chain employs TRBV29-1 and TRBJ1-1, with D possibly matching TRBD1 (6 bases). CDR1 and CDR2 (germline): SQVTM, ANQGSEA. The CDR3 extends over 10 amino acids. V was cut by 6 bases and J by 5 bases, with 7 bases left in between. The CDR3 region is CSVGQTEAFF. Here the CDR3 DNA reads TGCAGCGTCGGACAGACTGAAGCTTTCTTT. Drawing the rest from reference TRBV29-1 and TRBJ1-1, the complete variable domain is SAVISQKPSRDICQRGTSLTIQCQVDSQVTMMFWYRQQPGQSLTLIATANQGSEATYESGFVIDKFPISRPNLTFSTLTVSNMSPEDSSIYLCSVGQTEAFFGQGTRLTVV.

The chain links TRBV7-9 to TRBJ2-1, with a tentative D call TRBD1 (6 bases). The V gene's germline CDR1 is SEHNR and CDR2 FQNEAQ (reference sequence). The CDR3 contains 14 residues. Trimming stripped 1 base from V and 4 bases from J, with 8 bases between. CDR3 sequence (DNA): TGTGCCAGCAGCTTAGTGGGACAATACAATGAGCAGTTCTTC. It encodes CASSLVGQYNEQFF.

The chain is built from TRBV5-1 and TRBJ2-7; possibly TRBD1 or TRBD2 for D (5 bases each). CDR3 length: 14 amino acids. Trimming left V 3 bases short and J 2 bases short, with 12 bases between. Germline-derived CDR1 and CDR2 are SGHRS and YFSETQ. The CDR3 reads CASSWERGAYEQYF. The CDR3 DNA sequence: TGCGCCAGCAGCTGGGAAAGGGGAGCCTACGAGCAGTACTTC.

This clone was observed once. The V gene is TRBV28, the J gene TRBJ1-5; D may be TRBD1 (6 bases). CDR1 MDHEN and CDR2 SYDVKM come from the germline V gene. V lost 8 bases and J 0 bases, leaving 11 bases between the germline ends. CDR3 length: 14 residues. In DNA form, the CDR3 reads TGTGCCAGCTGGGACACCTATAGCAATCAGCCCCAGCATTTT. It specifies CASWDTYSNQPQHF.

This clone has just one count. This chain links TRBV24-1 with TRBJ2-3; D is unresolved. This CDR3 is 13 amino acids long. Trimming shortened V by 4 bases and J by 2 bases, and 6 bases separated the two germline ends. The germline V gene has CDR1 KGHDR and CDR2 SFDVKD. The CDR3 DNA sequence: TGTGCCACCAGTGACGGGTACACAGATACGCAGTATTTT. Encoded protein: CATSDGYTDTQYF.

The chain links TRBV5-4 to TRBJ1-1, with 8 positions matching TRBD1. CDR3 length: 16 residues. In germline, CDR1 is SGHNT, CDR2 YYREEE (reference sequence). V lost 0 bases to trimming and J lost 4 bases; unmatched junction nucleotides: 8. The CDR3 spells CASSLVGSGGGTEAFF. CDR3 in DNA: TGTGCCAGCAGCTTGGTCGGGTCAGGGGGCGGCACTGAAGCTTTCTTT.

The chain joins TRBV5-4 to TRBJ1-4, with 7 bases identical to TRBD1. Germline assignment: CDR1 SGHNT and CDR2 YYREEE (reference sequence). Trimming removed 4 bases from V and 0 bases from J; junction bases left unmatched: 3. This CDR3 is built from 15 residues. CDR3 in DNA: TGTGCCAGCAGCCCAGACAGGGCAACTAATGAAAAACTGTTTTTT. This encodes CASSPDRATNEKLFF.

The gene calls are TRBV6-5 and TRBJ1-1; the D is unclear. This CDR3 has 15 amino acids. V lost 6 bases, J lost 2 bases, and 16 bases lay in between. Germline CDR1 reads MNHEY; CDR2 reads SVGAGI. CDR3 sequence reads: CASSSWKQRNTEAFF. Written as DNA, the CDR3 is TGTGCCAGCAGCTCCTGGAAACAGAGAAACACTGAAGCTTTCTTT.

With regard to this clone: Other DNA variants within this sample encode the same CDR3. J is TRBJ2-7 and V is TRBV11-2; TRBD1 is a possible D gene (6 bases). Germline lookup yields CDR1 SGHAT and CDR2 FQNNGV. The CDR3 consists of 13 residues. Trimming took 1 base from V and 2 from J, leaving 6 bases between them. The CDR3 loop is CASSLAGAYEQYF. The CDR3 region has the DNA TGTGCCAGCAGCTTAGCAGGGGCCTACGAGCAGTACTTC.

The chain is built from TRBV9 and TRBJ2-7; TRBD2 is a possible D gene (6 bases). Trimming took 3 bases from V and 2 from J, leaving 18 bases between them. This CDR3 is 16 amino acids long. Germline lookup yields CDR1 SGDLS and CDR2 YYNGEE. Here the CDR3 reads CASSGDPGTSPYEQYF. The CDR3 DNA is TGTGCCAGCAGCGGAGATCCCGGGACTTCACCCTACGAGCAGTACTTC.

The chain couples TRBV27 to TRBJ2-7; D is unresolved. This CDR3 has 14 amino acids. Germline V gives CDR1 MNHEY, CDR2 SMNVEV (reference sequence). Trimming removed 7 bases at V and 3 bases at J, with 16 bases between. CDR3 sequence reads: CASTANPFRYEQYF. CDR3 sequence (DNA): TGTGCCAGCACTGCGAACCCGTTTCGCTACGAGCAGTACTTC.

The chain employs TRBV18 and TRBJ2-3; maybe TRBD2 (6 bases). V was cut by 3 bases and J by 6 bases, with 16 bases left in between. Germline CDR1 reads KGHSH; CDR2 reads LQKENI. This CDR3 comprises 15 residues. The CDR3 region is CASSPSLAVGDTQYF. The CDR3 bases are TGTGCCAGCTCACCCTCGTTAGCGGTAGGGGATACGCAGTATTTT.

The chain has TRBV29-1 and TRBJ1-1; perhaps TRBD1 as D (5 bases). The CDR3 is 13 residues long. V lost 0 bases and J lost 3, with 8 bases in between. CDR1 is SQVTM and CDR2 is ANQGSEA in the germline V gene. Here the CDR3 DNA reads TGCAGCGTTGAAGACAGGGTGTACACTGAAGCTTTCTTT. Protein product: CSVEDRVYTEAFF. Looking up the rest from reference TRBV29-1 and TRBJ1-1 gives the full variable domain: SAVISQKPSRDICQRGTSLTIQCQVDSQVTMMFWYRQQPGQSLTLIATANQGSEATYESGFVIDKFPISRPNLTFSTLTVSNMSPEDSSIYLCSVEDRVYTEAFFGQGTRLTVV.

The chain couples TRBV5-1 to TRBJ2-1; 10 bases map to TRBD2. Germline V gene data show CDR1 as SGHRS and CDR2 as YFSETQ. The CDR3 is made up of 16 amino acids. The trim removed 0 bases at V and 6 bases at J, leaving 6 bases unmatched. CDR3 DNA sequence: TGCGCCAGCAGCTTGGTGGCTAGCGGGGGTAGCAATGAGCAGTTCTTC. This gives the protein CASSLVASGGSNEQFF.

This chain uses TRBV3-1 (or the pseudogene TRBV3-2) with TRBJ1-3, with D tentatively TRBD1 (5 bases). The length of the CDR3 is 16 residues. The germline V and J ends were trimmed by 3 bases and 0 bases, with 12 bases remaining between them. Per the germline V gene, CDR1 is LGHDT and CDR2 is YNNKEL (reference sequence). The CDR3 DNA sequence: TGTGCCAGCAGCCAGCCGGGGGTCACCTCTGGAAACACCATATATTTT. Residues: CASSQPGVTSGNTIYF.

V and J are TRBV30 and TRBJ1-6, with TRBD1 matching over 8 bases. Germline CDR1 and CDR2: GTSNPN and SVGIG (reference sequence). Trimming took 1 base from V and 7 from J; bases not matched to a gene: 6. This CDR3 spans 15 amino acids. The CDR3 bases are TGTGCCTGGAGTGCGTGGACAGGGAGGAATTCACCCCTCCACTTT. It yields the protein CAWSAWTGRNSPLHF.

This clone was counted only a few times. The rearrangement links TRBV19 to TRBJ1-5; D unclear. The CDR3 length is 13 residues. CDR1 and CDR2 (germline): LNHDA, SQIVND (reference sequence). V shed 5 bases and J shed 5 bases, with 10 bases lying between them. The CDR3 region has the DNA TGTGCCAGTAGTCCTAGCGGGTATCAGCCCCAGCATTTT. Residues: CASSPSGYQPQHF.